This entry lists 6 T cell receptor beta chains sequenced from one sample in a study of T cell repertoires in cytomegalovirus infection. For these TCRs, the target antigens are not known. One entry per CDR3 protein results from TCRdb running MiXCR on the reads. The data show nearly 700,000 distinct CDR3 sequences, around a third seen once. Specimen: cultured PBMCs, collected from culture after CMV antigen stimulation. The receptor source for this set is a human donor in good health (CMV status not recorded). Some clones in this sample may be carry-over from other donors' samples.

This clonotype was detected ten times or more. This sequence joins TRBV7-8 and TRBJ2-5, with TRBD2 matching 7 bases. The CDR3 spans 15 residues. Unmatched junction bases numbered 10, after V lost 4 bases and J lost 5 bases. CDR1 is SGHVS and CDR2 is FQNEAQ in the germline V gene. CDR3 in DNA: TGTGCCAGCAGCTCGGGGGGTGGGGCCGGGGAGACCCAGTACTTC. Translated, it gives CASSSGGGAGETQYF.

This sequence joins TRBV15 and TRBJ1-4; no reliable D call. CDR3 length: 15 residues. Germline-derived CDR1 and CDR2 are LNHNV and YYDKDF (reference sequence). V lost 0 bases to trimming and J lost 1 base, with 6 bases between them. The CDR3 sequence is CATSRDQQTNEKLFF. The CDR3 coding sequence is TGTGCCACCAGCAGAGATCAGCAAACTAATGAAAAACTGTTTTTT.

This clonotype was counted a few times. The V call is TRBV6-2 or TRBV6-3, the J call TRBJ2-7, with D unclear. The CDR3 is 14 residues long. Germline V gene lookup returns CDR1 MNHEY and CDR2 SVGEGT. V lost 4 bases and J lost 5, with 15 bases in between. Written as DNA, the CDR3 is TGTGCCAGCAGTTCAGGTTCCCCGGCAAACGAGCAGTACTTC. Its translation is CASSSGSPANEQYF.

This clonotype appeared many times. The J gene is TRBJ2-1, the V gene TRBV7-8; D unresolved. V was clipped by 2 bases and J by 7 bases, with 3 bases between them. The CDR3 contains 11 residues. Germline lookup yields CDR1 SGHVS and CDR2 FQNEAQ. The DNA for the CDR3 is TGTGCCAGCAGCTTAAGGAATGAGCAGTTCTTC. It specifies CASSLRNEQFF. Based on the CDR3 plus reference TRBV7-8 and TRBJ2-1, the full variable domain is GAGVSQSPRYKVAKRGQDVALRCDPISGHVSLFWYQQALGQGPEFLTYFQNEAQLDKSGLPSDRFFAERPEGSVSTLKIQRTQQEDSAVYLCASSLRNEQFFGPGTRLTVL.

This chain joins TRBV6-1 and TRBJ2-3, with a possible D match to TRBD2 (6 bases). This CDR3 has 13 residues. Trimming removed 8 bases from V and 4 bases from J, with 13 bases in between. The germline CDR1 and CDR2 sequences are MNHNS and SASEGT. Here the CDR3 DNA reads TGTGCCAGCCATCCATGGGGGGCAGATACGCAGTATTTT. Translating it yields CASHPWGADTQYF.

V and J are TRBV5-4 and TRBJ2-5, with 7 bases aligning to TRBD1. Trimming at V came to 0 bases and at J to 5 bases, leaving 4 bases not matched to a gene. Germline CDR1 reads SGHNT; CDR2 reads YYREEE (reference sequence). CDR3 length: 14 residues. CDR3 in amino acids: CASSLEGARETQYF. The CDR3 region has the DNA TGTGCCAGCAGCTTGGAGGGGGCTCGGGAGACCCAGTACTTC.